The clone carrying this TCR beta chain came up many times. The data derive from a study of T cells in Graves' hyperthyroidism and ophthalmopathy. Researchers took RNA transcripts and amplified the TCR beta CDR3 regions from them. The HTBI primer set was used in a first-round RT-PCR of the TCR CDR3. In TCRdb, the multiplex PCR reads were re-called with MiXCR into one record per CDR3 protein. Seen here are roughly 400,000 distinct CDR3 sequences, more than 13% observed once, and the top ten hold 25% to 30%. CDR1 is DFQATT, CDR2 SNEGSKA, per germline (reference sequence). Trimming stripped 1 base from V and 4 bases from J, with 8 bases between. The CDR3 spans 13 residues.

Sample: blood. This TCR came from a man aged 45-60 years with Graves' ophthalmopathy. This chain uses TRBV20-1 with TRBJ1-5; the D is unclear. CDR3 in DNA: TGCAGTGCTAGAGGACTAACGAATCAGCCCCAGCATTTT. Translated, it gives CSARGLTNQPQHF.